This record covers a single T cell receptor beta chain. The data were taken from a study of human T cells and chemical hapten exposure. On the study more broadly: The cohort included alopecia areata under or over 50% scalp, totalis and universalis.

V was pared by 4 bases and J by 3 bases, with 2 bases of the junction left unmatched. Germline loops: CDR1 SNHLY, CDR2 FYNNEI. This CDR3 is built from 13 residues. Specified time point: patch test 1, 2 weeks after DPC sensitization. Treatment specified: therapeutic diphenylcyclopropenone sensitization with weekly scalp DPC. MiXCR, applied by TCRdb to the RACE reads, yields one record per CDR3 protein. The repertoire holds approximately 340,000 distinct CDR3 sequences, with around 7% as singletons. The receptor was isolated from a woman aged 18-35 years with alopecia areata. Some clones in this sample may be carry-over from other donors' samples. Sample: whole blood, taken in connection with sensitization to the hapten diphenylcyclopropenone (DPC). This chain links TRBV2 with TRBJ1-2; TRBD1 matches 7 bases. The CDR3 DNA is TGTGCCAGCAGTGCCGGGACAGACTATGGCTACACCTTC. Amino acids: CASSAGTDYGYTF.